This entry lists 21 T cell receptor beta chains sequenced from one sample in a study of T cells in Graves' hyperthyroidism and ophthalmopathy (dated by TCRdb to about 2019). The method was multiplex PCR. Sequencing used an Illumina HiSeq 2000. TCR beta CDR3 regions were amplified from RNA transcripts. For the first round of RT-PCR on the TCR CDR3, the HTBI primer set was used together with the Qiagen OneStep RT-PCR kit. In TCRdb, the public reads were trimmed at Q25 with fastp and aligned with MiXCR, with productive beta chains retained. Every CDR3 protein is listed once, alongside the most common genes and DNA of its rows. The sample contains 95,000 to 100,000 distinct CDR3 sequences, about 51% of them found a single time. Around 27% of the sample lies in the top ten. Sequenced: blood. The receptors shown here come from a woman aged 35 to 49 with Graves' hyperthyroidism.

The chain links TRBV7-3 to TRBJ1-2; D is unresolved. This CDR3 has 11 amino acids. V shed 8 bases and J shed 12 bases, with 16 bases lying between them. Germline loops: CDR1 SGHTA, CDR2 FQGTGA. CDR3 sequence reads: CASVWEAGNTF. The DNA for the CDR3 is TGTGCCAGCGTTTGGGAGGCGGGAAACACCTTC.

There are many counts of this clonotype. The chain has TRBV20-1 and TRBJ2-6, with a weak D call TRBD1 (5 bases). Trimming pared 2 bases from V and 2 bases from J, leaving 7 bases between. This CDR3 has 14 amino acids. Germline CDR1 reads DFQATT; CDR2 reads SNEGSKA (reference sequence). The CDR3 spells CSARSGTGANVLTF. Written as DNA, the CDR3 is TGCAGTGCTAGATCAGGGACTGGGGCCAACGTCCTGACTTTC.

On this clonotype: This may come from a read error, since a much larger clone is one base off. The gene calls are TRBV10-3 and TRBJ1-4; tentatively, D is TRBD1 (6 bases). The CDR3 covers 12 residues. CDR1 is ENHRY, CDR2 SYGVKD, per germline. CDR3 residues: CAHNLEGEKPFF. The CDR3 nucleotides read TGTGCCCATAACCTTGAGGGGGAAAAACCGTTTTTT.

This clonotype was observed a few times. This chain uses TRBV7-4 with TRBJ2-2; D might be TRBD1 (5 bases). V was pared by 5 bases and J by 8 bases, with 9 bases between. Germline CDR1 reads SGHVT; CDR2 reads SQSDAQ. CDR3 length: 12 residues. CDR3 nucleotides: TGTGCCAGCAGCACGAGACAGGGGGAGCTGTTTTTT. Residues: CASSTRQGELFF.

This clonotype showed up just a few times. This chain connects TRBV5-1 to TRBJ2-6; 11 nucleotides match TRBD2. The CDR3 spans 20 residues. Germline assignment: CDR1 SGHRS and CDR2 YFSETQ. V lost 4 bases and J lost 2; bases outside the gene matches: 14. The CDR3 region is CASSQEPLAGGLTGANVLTF. The DNA for the CDR3 is TGCGCCAGCAGCCAAGAACCCCTAGCGGGAGGACTAACTGGGGCCAACGTCCTGACTTTC.

The chain joins TRBV10-3 to TRBJ2-5, with 9 bases fitting TRBD2. Germline CDR1 ENHRY, CDR2 SYGVKD. CDR3 length equals 18 residues. The junction had 8 bases not matched to a gene; V was cut back by 0 bases and J by 0 bases. This chain's CDR3 is CAISESNLAGFYQETQYF. The CDR3 DNA is TGTGCCATCAGTGAGTCGAACCTAGCGGGATTCTACCAAGAGACCCAGTACTTC.

The J gene is TRBJ1-4, the V gene TRBV6-5; D is possibly TRBD1 (5 bases). This CDR3 comprises 15 residues. Per germline, CDR1 MNHEY and CDR2 SVGAGI. Trimming shortened V by 2 bases and J by 7 bases, and 14 bases separated the two germline ends. Here the CDR3 reads CASSYGGTGSEKLFF. Here the CDR3 DNA reads TGTGCCAGCAGTTACGGGGGGACGGGGAGTGAAAAACTGTTTTTT.

The V gene is TRBV7-9, the J gene TRBJ2-2, with TRBD2 identical over 11 bases. CDR3 length equals 17 residues. Germline CDR1 and CDR2: SEHNR and FQNEAQ (reference sequence). V was pared by 6 bases and J by 5 bases, with 11 bases of the junction left unmatched. The CDR3, as DNA: TGTGCCAGCAGTCCCGGGGTCCTAGCGGGAGGAACCGGGGAGCTGTTTTTT. Its translation: CASSPGVLAGGTGELFF.

The chain carries TRBV7-2 and TRBJ2-5, with TRBD1 identical over 9 bases. Germline-derived CDR1 and CDR2 are SGHTA and FQGNSA. J was trimmed by 4 bases and V by 3 bases; bases with no gene match: 3. The CDR3 is made up of 14 amino acids. CDR3 loop: CASSFIQGAETQYF. CDR3 DNA: TGTGCCAGCAGCTTCATACAGGGGGCAGAGACCCAGTACTTC.

The V gene is TRBV25-1, the J gene TRBJ2-7; D ambiguous. Germline CDR1 and CDR2: MGHDK and SYGVNS. The length of the CDR3 is 13 residues. V lost 8 bases to trimming and J lost 2 bases, with 13 bases between them. The DNA for the CDR3 is TGTGCCAGCGCCGCTGACACACCCTACGAGCAGTACTTC. Residues: CASAADTPYEQYF.

V is TRBV4-1 and J is TRBJ2-7; D perhaps matches TRBD1 (5 bases). Germline assignment: CDR1 MGHRA and CDR2 YSYEKL. CDR3 length: 14 residues. V lost 3 bases, J lost 8 bases, and 17 bases lay in between. CDR3 bases: TGCGCCAGCAGCCATGATGGGCACGAGGACAAGCAGTACTTC. This sequence encodes CASSHDGHEDKQYF.

This clonotype was detected ten times or more. The J gene is TRBJ1-4, the V gene TRBV6-6, with D hard to call. This CDR3 spans 16 amino acids. Germline CDR1 and CDR2: MNHNY and SVGAGI (reference sequence). V was shortened by 2 bases and J by 2 bases, with 12 bases between the two germline ends. CDR3: CASSYGVSGTNEKLFF. The CDR3 nucleotides read TGTGCCAGCAGTTACGGGGTCTCGGGGACTAATGAAAAACTGTTTTTT.

The table lists this clonotype with many counts. V gene TRBV7-3 combines with J gene TRBJ2-7; D possibly corresponds to TRBD2 (6 bases). Germline V gene data show CDR1 as SGHTA and CDR2 as FQGTGA. CDR3 length: 14 residues. The V gene lost 3 bases and the J gene lost 7 bases, with 16 bases spanning the gap. CDR3 sequence: CASSLGGGPNEQYF. The CDR3 DNA sequence: TGTGCCAGCAGCTTGGGCGGAGGGCCGAATGAGCAGTACTTC.

In the case of this clonotype: One end of the junction varies from germline; a read error may be responsible. This chain connects TRBV5-1 to TRBJ1-1, with D unclear. The CDR3 runs 14 residues. Germline V gene sequence: CDR1 SGHRS, CDR2 YFSETQ. CDR3 in DNA: TGCGCCGGCAGCTTCCTGGCAGGAGACACTGAGGCTTTCTTT. Translating gives CAGSFLAGDTEAFF.

The J gene is TRBJ1-1, the V gene TRBV29-1, with 7 positions matching TRBD1. V was clipped by 6 bases and J by 4 bases; unmatched bases: 11. The CDR3 extends over 14 amino acids. Germline CDR1 SQVTM, CDR2 ANQGSEA. The CDR3 sequence is CSVLGQAAATEAFF. The CDR3 region has the DNA TGCAGCGTCCTTGGACAGGCCGCGGCCACTGAAGCTTTCTTT.

The chain couples TRBV7-9 to TRBJ1-1; D is undetermined. V lost 5 bases, J lost 7 bases, and 11 bases lay in between. The CDR3 is made up of 12 amino acids. Germline V lookup: CDR1 SEHNR, CDR2 FQNEAQ (reference sequence). The DNA for the CDR3 is TGTGCCAGCAGCGCGACCGTAGGTGAAGCTTTCTTT. The encoded protein is CASSATVGEAFF.

The table lists this clonotype with many counts. The chain carries TRBV6-5 and TRBJ1-2; 11 bases agree with TRBD1. V was clipped by 6 bases and J by 4 bases; unmatched bases: 4. Germline values: CDR1 MNHEY, CDR2 SVGAGI. The CDR3 covers 14 residues. The CDR3 DNA sequence: TGTGCCAGCAGCCCGGGACAGGGGGGCTATGGCTACACCTTC. Residues: CASSPGQGGYGYTF.

The rearrangement uses TRBV30 and TRBJ1-2; possible D gene TRBD1, 6 bases. The length of the CDR3 is 10 residues. Deletions cut 6 bases from V and 8 bases from J, with 10 bases between. Per the germline V gene, CDR1 is GTSNPN and CDR2 is SVGIG (reference sequence). Here the CDR3 DNA reads TGTGCCTGTAAGGGGGGCGGCTACACCTTC. Encoded protein: CACKGGGYTF. Full variable domain (rest looked up from reference TRBV30 and TRBJ1-2): SQTIHQWPATLVQPVGSPLSLECTVEGTSNPNLYWYRQAAGRGLQLLFYSVGIGQISSEVPQNLSASRPQDRQFILSSKKLLLSDSGFYLCACKGGGYTFGSGTRLTVV.

This clonotype was recorded at least ten times. V and J are TRBV20-1 and TRBJ2-2; 7 bases align to TRBD2. This CDR3 has 15 amino acids. Germline CDR1 reads DFQATT; CDR2 reads SNEGSKA (reference sequence). V lost 5 bases, J lost 5 bases, and 11 bases stayed unmatched. This CDR3 reads CSAEPGGSRTGELFF. CDR3 coding DNA: TGCAGTGCTGAACCGGGCGGGAGTCGAACCGGGGAGCTGTTTTTT.

Of note for this clonotype: A read error is possible here, since a much larger clone lies one base away. The V and J genes are TRBV10-3 and TRBJ2-7, with D tentatively TRBD1 (7 bases). This CDR3 comprises 14 residues. Trimming shortened V by 7 bases and J by 7 bases, and 20 bases separated the two germline ends. The germline CDR1 and CDR2 sequences are ENHRY and SYGVKD. Written as DNA, the CDR3 is TGTGCCATCACGCGGGACAGCCTCCCATGGGAGCAGTACTTC. Its translation is CAITRDSLPWEQYF.

This clonotype was counted only a few times. The rearrangement uses TRBV10-3 and TRBJ2-7; weak D call: TRBD2 (5 bases). CDR3 length: 12 residues. V dropped 6 bases and J dropped 3 bases, with 9 bases sitting between them. In germline, CDR1 is ENHRY, CDR2 SYGVKD. The DNA of the CDR3 is TGTGCCATCAGGGGGAGCGGCTACGAGCAGTACTTC. It codes for CAIRGSGYEQYF.